This T cell receptor beta chain was observed in a study of blood T cell repertoires in COVID-19. Turning to the study itself: Sources were T cells, B-cell-depleted T cells, or PBMCs; the material itself was cDNA or gDNA.

Sequencing used immunoSEQ multiplex PCR; TCRdb keeps in-frame clones, though not all of them. The sample lists 250,000 or so clones, around nine tenths seen once, with approximately 0.85% in the top ten. V lost 8 bases and J 2 bases, leaving 14 bases between the germline ends. Germline V lookup: CDR1 SGDLS, CDR2 YYNGEE. The CDR3 contains 15 residues. The rearrangement links TRBV9 to TRBJ2-6, with D possibly being TRBD1 (7 bases). The clonotype was recovered from a woman aged 40 to 55 who had recovered from COVID-19. Sequenced sample: peripheral blood. CDR3 sequence reads: CARLDREAGANVLTF. In DNA, the CDR3 is TGTGCCAGACTTGACAGGGAGGCTGGGGCCAACGTCCTGACTTTC.